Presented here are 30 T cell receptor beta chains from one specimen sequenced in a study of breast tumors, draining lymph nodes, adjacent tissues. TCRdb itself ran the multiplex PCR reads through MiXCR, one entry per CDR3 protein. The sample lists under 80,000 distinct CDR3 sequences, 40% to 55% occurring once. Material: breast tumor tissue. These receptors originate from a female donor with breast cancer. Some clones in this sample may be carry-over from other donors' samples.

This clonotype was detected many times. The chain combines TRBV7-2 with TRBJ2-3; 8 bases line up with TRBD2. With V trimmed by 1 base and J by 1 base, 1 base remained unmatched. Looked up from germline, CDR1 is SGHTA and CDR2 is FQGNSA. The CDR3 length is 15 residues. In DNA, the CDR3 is TGTGCCAGCAGCTTAGATAGCGGGGGCACAGATACGCAGTATTTT. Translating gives CASSLDSGGTDTQYF.

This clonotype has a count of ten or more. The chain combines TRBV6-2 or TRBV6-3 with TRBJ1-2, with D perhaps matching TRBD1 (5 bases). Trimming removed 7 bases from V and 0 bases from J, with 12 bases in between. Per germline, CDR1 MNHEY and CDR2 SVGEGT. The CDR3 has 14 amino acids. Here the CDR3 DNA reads TGTGCCAGCAAGGGGCAGGCAACTAACTATGGCTACACCTTC. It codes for CASKGQATNYGYTF.

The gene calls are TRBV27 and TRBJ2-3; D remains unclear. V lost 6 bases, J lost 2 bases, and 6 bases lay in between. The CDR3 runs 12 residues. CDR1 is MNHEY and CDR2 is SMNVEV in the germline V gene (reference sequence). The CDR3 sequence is CASSHPTDTQYF. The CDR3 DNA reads TGTGCCAGCAGCCATCCCACAGATACGCAGTATTTT.

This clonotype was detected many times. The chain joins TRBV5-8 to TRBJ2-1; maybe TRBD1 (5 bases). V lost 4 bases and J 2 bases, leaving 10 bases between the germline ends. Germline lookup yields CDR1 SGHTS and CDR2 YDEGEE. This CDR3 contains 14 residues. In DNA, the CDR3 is TGTGCCAGCAGCGTCCAGGGTCCCTACAATGAGCAGTTCTTC. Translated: CASSVQGPYNEQFF.

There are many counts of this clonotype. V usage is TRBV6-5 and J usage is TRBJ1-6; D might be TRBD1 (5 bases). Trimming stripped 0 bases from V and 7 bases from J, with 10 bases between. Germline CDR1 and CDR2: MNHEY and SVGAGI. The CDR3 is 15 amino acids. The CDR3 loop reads CASSYSGRLNSPLHF. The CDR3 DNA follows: TGTGCCAGCAGTTACTCGGGACGGTTGAATTCACCCCTCCACTTT.

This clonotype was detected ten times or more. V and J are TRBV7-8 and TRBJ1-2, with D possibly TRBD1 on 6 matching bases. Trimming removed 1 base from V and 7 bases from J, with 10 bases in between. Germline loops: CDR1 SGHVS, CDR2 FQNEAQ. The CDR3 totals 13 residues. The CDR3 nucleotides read TGTGCCAGCAGCTTAGACAGGGACGGTGGCTACACCTTC. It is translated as CASSLDRDGGYTF.

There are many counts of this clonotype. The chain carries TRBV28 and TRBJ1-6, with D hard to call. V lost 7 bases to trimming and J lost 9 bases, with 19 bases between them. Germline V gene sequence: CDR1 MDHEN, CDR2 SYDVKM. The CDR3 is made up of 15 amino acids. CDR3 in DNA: TGTGCCAGCAACTCCCTACGGGAAGCGGCTTCACCCCTCCACTTT. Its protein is CASNSLREAASPLHF.

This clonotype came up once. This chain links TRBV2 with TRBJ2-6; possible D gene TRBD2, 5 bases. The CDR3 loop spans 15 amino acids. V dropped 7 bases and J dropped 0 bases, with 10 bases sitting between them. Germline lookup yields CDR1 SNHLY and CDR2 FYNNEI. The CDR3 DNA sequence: TGTGCCAGCACTGGACTGACCTCTGGGGCCAACGTCCTGACTTTC. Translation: CASTGLTSGANVLTF.

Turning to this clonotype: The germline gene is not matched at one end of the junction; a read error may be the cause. The CDR3 DNA follows: TGTGCCAGCAGCGGCAACCGGGACAGGGGTTACCGGGGAGCTGTTTTT. It translates to CASSGNRDRGYRGAVF. The genes are TRBV3-1 and TRBJ2-2; TRBD1 agrees at 10 bases. Germline V lookup: CDR1 LGHDT, CDR2 YNNKEL (reference sequence). This CDR3 is built from 16 residues.

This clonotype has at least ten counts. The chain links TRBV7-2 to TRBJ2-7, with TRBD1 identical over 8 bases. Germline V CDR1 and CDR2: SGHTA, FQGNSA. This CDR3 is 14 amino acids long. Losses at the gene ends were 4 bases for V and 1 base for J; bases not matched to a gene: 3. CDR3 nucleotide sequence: TGTGCCAGCAGCTCTAGGACAGGGTCCTACGAGCAGTACTTC. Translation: CASSSRTGSYEQYF. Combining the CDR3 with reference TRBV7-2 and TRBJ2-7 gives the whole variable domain GAGVSQSPSNKVTEKGKDVELRCDPISGHTALYWYRQSLGQGLEFLIYFQGNSAPDKSGLPSDRFSAERTGGSVSTLTIQRTQQEDSAVYLCASSSRTGSYEQYFGPGTRLTVT.

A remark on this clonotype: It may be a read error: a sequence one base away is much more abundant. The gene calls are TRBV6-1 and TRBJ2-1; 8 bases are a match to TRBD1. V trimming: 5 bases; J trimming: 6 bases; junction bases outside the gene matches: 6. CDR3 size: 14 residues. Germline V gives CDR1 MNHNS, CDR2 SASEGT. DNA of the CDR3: TGTGCCAGCAGTCCCGGACAGGGAATCAATGAGCAGTTCTTC. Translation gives CASSPGQGINEQFF.

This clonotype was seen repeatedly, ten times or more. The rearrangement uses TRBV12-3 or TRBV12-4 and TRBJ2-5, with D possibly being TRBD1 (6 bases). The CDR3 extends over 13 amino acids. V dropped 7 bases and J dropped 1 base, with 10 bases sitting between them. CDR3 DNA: TGTGCCAGCACGGACAGTCTCCAAGAGACCCAGTACTTC. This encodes CASTDSLQETQYF.

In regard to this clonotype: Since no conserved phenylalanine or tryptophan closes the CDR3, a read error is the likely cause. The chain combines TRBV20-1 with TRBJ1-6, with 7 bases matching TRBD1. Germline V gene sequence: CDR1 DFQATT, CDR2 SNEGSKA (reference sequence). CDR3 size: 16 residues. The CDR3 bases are TGCAGTGCCTGGGACAGCTTGGACTCCTATAGTTCACCCCTCCACCTT. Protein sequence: CSAWDSLDSYSSPLHL.

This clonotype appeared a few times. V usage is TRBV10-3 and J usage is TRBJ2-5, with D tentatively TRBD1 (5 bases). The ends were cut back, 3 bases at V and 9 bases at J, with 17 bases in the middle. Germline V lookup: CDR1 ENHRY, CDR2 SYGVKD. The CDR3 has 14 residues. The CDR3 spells CAISDAELGQPQYF. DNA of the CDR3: TGTGCCATCAGTGATGCGGAGTTGGGGCAGCCCCAGTACTTC.

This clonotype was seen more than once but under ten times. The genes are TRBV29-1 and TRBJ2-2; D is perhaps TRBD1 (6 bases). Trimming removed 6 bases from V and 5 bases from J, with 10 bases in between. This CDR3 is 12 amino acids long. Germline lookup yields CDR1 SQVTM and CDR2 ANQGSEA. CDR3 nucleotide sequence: TGCAGCGTGACAGGCTGGACCGGGGAGCTGTTTTTT. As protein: CSVTGWTGELFF.

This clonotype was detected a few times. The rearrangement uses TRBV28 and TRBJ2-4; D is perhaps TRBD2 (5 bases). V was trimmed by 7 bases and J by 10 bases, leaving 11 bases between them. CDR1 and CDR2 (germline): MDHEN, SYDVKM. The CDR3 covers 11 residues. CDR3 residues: CASIHRGIQYF. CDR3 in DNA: TGTGCCAGCATCCACCGGGGAATTCAGTACTTC.

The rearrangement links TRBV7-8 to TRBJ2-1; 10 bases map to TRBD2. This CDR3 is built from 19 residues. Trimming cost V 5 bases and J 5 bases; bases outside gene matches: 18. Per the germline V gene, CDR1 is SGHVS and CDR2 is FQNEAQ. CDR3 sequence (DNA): TGTGCCAGCAGCCCCCTGATAGCGGGGGGCCCAATAACCGACAATGAGCAGTTCTTC. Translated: CASSPLIAGGPITDNEQFF.

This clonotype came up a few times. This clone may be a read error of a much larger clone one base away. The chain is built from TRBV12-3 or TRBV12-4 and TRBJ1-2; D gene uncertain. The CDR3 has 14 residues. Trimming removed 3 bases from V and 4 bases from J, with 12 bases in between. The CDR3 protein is CASSFTSLAYGYTF. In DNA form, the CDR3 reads TGTGCCAGCAGTTTCACTTCTCTCGCCTATGGCTACACCTTC.

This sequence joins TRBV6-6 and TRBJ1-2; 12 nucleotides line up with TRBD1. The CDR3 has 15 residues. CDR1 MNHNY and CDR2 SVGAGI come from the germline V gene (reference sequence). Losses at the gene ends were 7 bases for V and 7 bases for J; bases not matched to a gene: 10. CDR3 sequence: CASKPEGQGAGGYTF. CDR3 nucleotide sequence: TGTGCCAGCAAGCCCGAGGGACAGGGGGCAGGTGGCTACACCTTC.

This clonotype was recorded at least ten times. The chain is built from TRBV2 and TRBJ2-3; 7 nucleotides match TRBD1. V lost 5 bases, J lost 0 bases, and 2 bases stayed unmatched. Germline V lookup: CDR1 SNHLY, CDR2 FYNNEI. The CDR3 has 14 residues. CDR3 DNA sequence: TGTGCCAGCAGTCGACAGGGTAGCACAGATACGCAGTATTTT. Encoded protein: CASSRQGSTDTQYF.

The CDR3 DNA is TGTGCCAGCAGCTATTTCCCCCGGGACAGGGTGATGGCCCAGTACTTC. Amino acids: CASSYFPRDRVMAQYF. V usage is TRBV11-2 and J usage is TRBJ2-5, with TRBD1 matching 9 bases. After removal of 4 bases from V and 9 bases from J, the junction contained 15 bases not matched to a gene. Germline V gene lookup returns CDR1 SGHAT and CDR2 FQNNGV. This CDR3 contains 16 residues.

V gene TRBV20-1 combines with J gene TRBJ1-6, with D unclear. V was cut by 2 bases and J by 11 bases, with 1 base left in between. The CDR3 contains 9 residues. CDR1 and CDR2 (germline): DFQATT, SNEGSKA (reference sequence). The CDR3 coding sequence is TGCAGTGCTAGAACACCCCTCCACTTT. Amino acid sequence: CSARTPLHF.

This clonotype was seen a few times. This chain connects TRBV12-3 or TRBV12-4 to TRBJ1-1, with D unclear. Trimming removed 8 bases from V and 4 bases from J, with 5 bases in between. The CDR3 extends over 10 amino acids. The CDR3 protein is CASRGTEAFF. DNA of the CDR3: TGTGCCAGCCGGGGCACTGAAGCTTTCTTT.

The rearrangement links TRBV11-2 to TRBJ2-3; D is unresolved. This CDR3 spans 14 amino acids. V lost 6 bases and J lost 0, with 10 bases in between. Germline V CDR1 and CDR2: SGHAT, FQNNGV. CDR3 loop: CASRRTSSTDTQYF. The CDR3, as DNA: TGTGCCAGCAGGCGGACCTCTAGCACAGATACGCAGTATTTT.

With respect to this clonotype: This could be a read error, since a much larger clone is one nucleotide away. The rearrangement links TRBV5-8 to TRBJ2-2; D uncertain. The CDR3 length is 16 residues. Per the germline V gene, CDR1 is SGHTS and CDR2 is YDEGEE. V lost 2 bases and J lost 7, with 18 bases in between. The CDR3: CASSFSVRALSGELFF. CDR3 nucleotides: TGTGCCAGCAGCTTCAGTGTCAGAGCCCTCAGCGGGGAGCTGTTTTTT.

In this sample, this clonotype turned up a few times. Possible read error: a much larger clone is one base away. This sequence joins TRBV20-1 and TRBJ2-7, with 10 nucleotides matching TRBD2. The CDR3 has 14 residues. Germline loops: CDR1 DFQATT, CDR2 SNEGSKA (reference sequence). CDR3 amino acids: CSAKLAGLSSEQYF. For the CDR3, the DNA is TGCAGTGCTAAACTAGCGGGACTCTCCTCCGAGCAGTACTTC.

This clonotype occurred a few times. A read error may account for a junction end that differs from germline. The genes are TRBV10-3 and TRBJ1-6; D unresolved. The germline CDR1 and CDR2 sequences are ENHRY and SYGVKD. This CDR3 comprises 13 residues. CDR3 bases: TGTGCCACCAGTAGAGACACTAAATCCCCCCTCCACTTT. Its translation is CATSRDTKSPLHF.

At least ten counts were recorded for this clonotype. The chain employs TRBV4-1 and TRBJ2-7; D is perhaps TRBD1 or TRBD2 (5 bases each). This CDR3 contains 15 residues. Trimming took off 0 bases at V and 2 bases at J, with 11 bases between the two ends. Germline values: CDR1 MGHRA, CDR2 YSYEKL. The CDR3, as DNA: TGCGCCAGCAGCCAAGATTGGCCGGGGCCCTACGAGCAGTACTTC. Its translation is CASSQDWPGPYEQYF.

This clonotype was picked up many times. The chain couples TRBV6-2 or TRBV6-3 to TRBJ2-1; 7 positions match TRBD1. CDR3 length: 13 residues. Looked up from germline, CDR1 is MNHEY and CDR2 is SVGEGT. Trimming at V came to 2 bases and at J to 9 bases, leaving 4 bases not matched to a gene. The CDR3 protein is CASSYDRVSEQFF. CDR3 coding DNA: TGTGCCAGCAGTTACGACAGGGTGTCTGAGCAGTTCTTC.

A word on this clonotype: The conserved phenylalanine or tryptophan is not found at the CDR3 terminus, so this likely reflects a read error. The CDR3 sequence: CAISEPDRGFSYNEQFS. The CDR3 DNA reads as TGTGCCATTAGTGAACCCGACAGGGGCTTCTCCTACAATGAGCAGTTCTCC. The chain carries TRBV10-3 and TRBJ2-1, with 8 bases that match TRBD1. The CDR3 is 17 residues long. Per the germline V gene, CDR1 is ENHRY and CDR2 is SYGVKD.